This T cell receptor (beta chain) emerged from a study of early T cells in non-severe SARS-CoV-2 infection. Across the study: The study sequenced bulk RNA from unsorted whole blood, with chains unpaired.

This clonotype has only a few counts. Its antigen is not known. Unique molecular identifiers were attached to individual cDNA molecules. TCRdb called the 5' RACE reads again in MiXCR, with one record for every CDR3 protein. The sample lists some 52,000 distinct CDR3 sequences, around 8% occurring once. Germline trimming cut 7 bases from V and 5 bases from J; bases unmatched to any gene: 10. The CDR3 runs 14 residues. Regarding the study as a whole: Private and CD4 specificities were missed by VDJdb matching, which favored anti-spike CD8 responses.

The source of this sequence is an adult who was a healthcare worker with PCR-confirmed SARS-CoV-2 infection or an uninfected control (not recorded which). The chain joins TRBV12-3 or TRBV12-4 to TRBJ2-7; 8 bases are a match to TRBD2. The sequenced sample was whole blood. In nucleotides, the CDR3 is TGTGCCAGCATCAGAAGCGGGAGTCACAACGAGCAGTACTTC. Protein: CASIRSGSHNEQYF.